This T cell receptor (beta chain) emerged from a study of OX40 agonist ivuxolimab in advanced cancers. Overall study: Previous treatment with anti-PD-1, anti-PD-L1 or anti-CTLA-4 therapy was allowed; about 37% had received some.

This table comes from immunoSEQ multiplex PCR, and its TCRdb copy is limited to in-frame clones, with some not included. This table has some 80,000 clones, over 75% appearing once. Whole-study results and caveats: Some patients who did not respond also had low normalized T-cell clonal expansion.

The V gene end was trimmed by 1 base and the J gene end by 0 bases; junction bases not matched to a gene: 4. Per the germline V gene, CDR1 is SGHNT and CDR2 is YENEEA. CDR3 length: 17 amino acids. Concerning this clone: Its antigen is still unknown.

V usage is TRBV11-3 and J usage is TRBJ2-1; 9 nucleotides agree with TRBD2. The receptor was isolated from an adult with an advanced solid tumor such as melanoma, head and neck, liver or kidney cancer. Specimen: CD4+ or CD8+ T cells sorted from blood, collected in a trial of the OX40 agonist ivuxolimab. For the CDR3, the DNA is TGTGCCAGCAGCTTAGGCGGGGGGGTTAACTCCTACAATGAGCAGTTCTTC. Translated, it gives CASSLGGGVNSYNEQFF.